What follows is one T cell receptor beta chain and its context. The antigen is undetermined. The CDR3 covers 14 residues. Trimming cost V 5 bases and J 8 bases; bases outside gene matches: 9. This sample was taken from a study of Graves' ophthalmopathy and Graves' hyperthyroidism. Broader study findings: Forecasting of ophthalmopathy progression by the model achieved around 68% sensitivity and about 77% specificity. A 13-signature model separated ophthalmopathy from stable hyperthyroidism, reaching around 88% sensitivity and roughly 81% specificity cross-validated. Most thyroid-expanded clonotypes exceeding 0.001 frequency were also found in blood.

The authors amplified TCR beta CDR3 regions, and they did so from RNA transcripts for repertoire sequencing. HTBI-primed first-round RT-PCR preceded second-round multiplex PCR. TCRdb itself ran the multiplex PCR reads through MiXCR, one entry per CDR3 protein. The table lists hundreds of thousands of distinct CDR3 sequences, about 20% of them singletons. What supplied the PBMCs was approximately 10 ml of fresh peripheral blood. The sequence was obtained from a woman younger than 35 with stable Graves' hyperthyroidism. Some clones in this sample may be carry-over from other donors' samples. Sequencing input: peripheral blood. The chain is built from TRBV12-3 or TRBV12-4 and TRBJ1-1, with TRBD1 matching over 9 bases. CDR3 residues: CASSPGQGYSEAFF. For the CDR3, the DNA is TGTGCCAGCAGTCCGGGACAGGGCTACTCAGAAGCTTTCTTT.